This T cell receptor (beta chain) was obtained from a study of blood T cells in healthy people across ages (dated by TCRdb to 2014 to 2015). In the study overall: In model experiments, template switching captured roughly one uniquely barcoded TCR beta cDNA molecule for every two T cells. Using deep sequencing normalized with unique cDNA molecular identifiers, the study measured how TCR beta repertoire diversity changes with age. The donors were divided into four age groups: young (average about 16 years), middle-aged (about 39), aged (approximately 64) and long-lived (82). To avoid experimental bias, donors of different ages were randomly spread across the sequencing lanes. The study analyzed two additional independent replicas of 1 million unique cDNA reads from the same blood draw for two donors, one aged 18 to 29 and one aged 80 or older.

The 40 or so donors, aged about 6 to 100 years, were systemically healthy Caucasian individuals from Russia. Around 10 milliliters of peripheral blood were collected from each donor into EDTA-treated Vacutainer tubes. PBMCs were isolated by Ficoll-Paque density-gradient centrifugation, with at least 7 million obtained per sample. Total RNA, at least 6 micrograms per sample, was extracted from PBMCs with Trizol reagent. The percentages of naive CD45RAhigh/CD27high T cells were determined by flow cytometry on a PBMC aliquot from every donor. The library relied on 5' RACE. Sequencing instrument: Illumina HiSeq 2500. The second PCR ran for roughly 6 to 11 cycles and used a J-beta primer mix along with a sample-barcoded 5' primer. A template-switch 5' adaptor carrying 12 random nucleotides introduced a unique molecular identifier onto each TCR beta cDNA molecule. Each sample yielded at least 2.5 million CDR3-containing paired-end reads. First-strand cDNA was synthesized from all RNA with the Mint cDNA synthesis kit, primed by a TRBC-specific oligonucleotide. All cDNA was treated with uracil-DNA glycosylase and then went through a first 18-cycle PCR with the universal primers M1SS and BC2_uni_R. In the paper's pipeline: Normalization of each sample was performed by random selection of 1 million high-quality reads, each carrying a distinct molecular identifier. Reads with shared molecular identifiers were discarded instead of being binned into consensus sequences. MiTCR, set to a Q25 quality threshold and the strictest error-elimination algorithm, was used for CDR3 identification, clonotype clustering and error correction. Lower-bound total TCR beta diversity was estimated with a nonparametric unseen species model using Euler transformation. TCRdb trimmed the raw reads at Q25, called clones with MiXCR and kept productive beta chains. Identical CDR3 protein sequences are pooled into one entry, listed with their most common genes and DNA. The V and J calls and clone size come from TCRdb's table, not from the authors' own analysis. Recorded for this sample are approximately 600,000 distinct CDR3 sequences; under 65% of them occurred a single time. The top ten constitute 30% to 40% of the sample.

About this clonotype itself: Which antigen it targets is not known. No much larger clone exists at a distance of one base, and base qualities are not known.

Broad study findings and their caveats: Compared with the aged group, more naive CD4+ T cells, fewer expanded clones and increased TCR diversity were shown by the long-lived group, suggesting age selection. As age increased, observed TCR beta diversity per million T cells dropped in a roughly linear way, and a significant reduction was already evident by age approximately 40. Since profiling was done on bulk unsorted PBMCs, naive and antigen-experienced compartments could not be conclusively compared. Because the CMV infection status of the donors was unknown, age-related changes in expanded clonotypes may potentially have been confounded. The percentage of naive T cells measured by flow cytometry correlated strongly with observed TCR beta diversity. Estimates of total diversity from one million sequenced T cells were regarded as lower bounds and underestimates.

For CDR1 and CDR2, the germline V gene (reference sequence) lists SEHNR and FQNEAQ. Ends trimmed: V by 6 bases, J by 7 bases; bases unmatched to a gene: 5. CDR3 length: 12 amino acids, cysteine to phenylalanine. Just the 36-base CDR3 DNA is kept, in frame starting at base 1. The source is a man aged 60-69 years in good health. The sample taken for sequencing was blood. This sequence uses TRBV7-9 and TRBJ1-2, with TRBD1 identical over 7 junction bases. CDR3 loop: CASRTGAGGYTF. The base sequence is TGTGCCAGCAGAACAGGGGCGGGTGGCTACACCTTC.